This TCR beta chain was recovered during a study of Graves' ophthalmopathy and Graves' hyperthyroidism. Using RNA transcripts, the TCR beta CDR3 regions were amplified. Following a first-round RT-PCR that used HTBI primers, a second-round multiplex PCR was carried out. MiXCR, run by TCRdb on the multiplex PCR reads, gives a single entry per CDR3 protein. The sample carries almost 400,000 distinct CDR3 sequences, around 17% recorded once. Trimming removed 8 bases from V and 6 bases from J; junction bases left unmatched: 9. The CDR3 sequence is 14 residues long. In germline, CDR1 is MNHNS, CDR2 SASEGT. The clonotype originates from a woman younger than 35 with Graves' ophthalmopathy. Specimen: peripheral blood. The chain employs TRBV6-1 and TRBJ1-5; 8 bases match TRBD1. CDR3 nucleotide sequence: TGTGCCAGCCTAACTTCAGGGGGCGGTCAGCCCCAGCATTTT. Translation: CASLTSGGGQPQHF.